The 10 T cell receptor beta chains listed next were all sequenced from one sample in a study of blood T cell repertoires in COVID-19. TCRdb keeps only in-frame clones here, not all; method: immunoSEQ multiplex PCR. The table records about 90,000 clones, 80% of them present only once. The sample taken for sequencing was peripheral blood. These receptors came from a woman in her 70s with acute or convalescent COVID-19.

This chain links TRBV7-2 with TRBJ2-2; 8 bases match TRBD2. Germline lookup yields CDR1 SGHTA and CDR2 FQGNSA. The J segment lost 3 bases and the V segment lost 1 base, leaving 7 bases of the junction unmatched. The CDR3 contains 17 residues. The CDR3 region has the DNA TGTGCCAGCAGCTTAGTATTTGGGCGGGGGGACACCGGGGAGCTGTTTTTT. Amino acids: CASSLVFGRGDTGELFF.

This chain connects TRBV28 to TRBJ2-1; the match to TRBD2 covers 11 bases. The J segment lost 9 bases and the V segment lost 6 bases, leaving 13 bases of the junction unmatched. This CDR3 is 16 amino acids long. Per the germline V gene, CDR1 is MDHEN and CDR2 is SYDVKM. The CDR3, as DNA: TGTGCCAGCAGCGATAGGGGGGGGACTAGCGGCGGTGAGCAGTTCTTC. Residues: CASSDRGGTSGGEQFF.

The rearrangement links TRBV5-4 to TRBJ2-2; TRBD1 might be the D (5 bases). Germline V gene data show CDR1 as SGHNT and CDR2 as YYREEE (reference sequence). The CDR3 is 14 residues long. V was shortened by 3 bases and J by 5 bases, with 11 bases between the two germline ends. DNA for the CDR3: TGTGCCAGCAGCTGGGCAGGGCGGACCGGGGAGCTGTTTTTT. Translating it yields CASSWAGRTGELFF.

The V and J genes are TRBV28 and TRBJ1-5; D gene ambiguous. With 1 base removed from V and 3 bases from J, the gap between germline ends came to 13 bases. The CDR3 length is 16 residues. Germline assignment: CDR1 MDHEN and CDR2 SYDVKM. The CDR3 DNA reads as TGTGCCAGCAGTTTATTTCAGAGGTTGGCCAATCAGCCCCAGCATTTT. It codes for CASSLFQRLANQPQHF.

This chain connects TRBV7-8 to TRBJ1-2; 12 positions match TRBD1. CDR3 size: 16 residues. Losses at the gene ends were 1 base for V and 7 bases for J; bases not matched to a gene: 7. Germline V gives CDR1 SGHVS, CDR2 FQNEAQ. CDR3 sequence: CASSLGLGQGAGGYTF. The CDR3 bases are TGTGCCAGCAGCTTAGGTCTGGGACAGGGGGCGGGTGGCTACACCTTC.

The chain uses TRBV7-3 and TRBJ2-1; 10 bases map to TRBD1. This CDR3 contains 15 residues. Germline V CDR1 and CDR2: SGHTA, FQGTGA. V lost 4 bases and J lost 7; bases outside the gene matches: 7. The chain's CDR3 is CASSYDRGLGNEQFF. Written as DNA, the CDR3 is TGTGCCAGCAGCTACGACAGGGGGCTTGGGAATGAGCAGTTCTTC.

This chain connects TRBV2 to TRBJ1-2; D not resolved. The CDR3 totals 12 residues. Germline CDR1 is SNHLY and CDR2 is FYNNEI. The V end lost 9 bases, the J end lost 11 bases, and 19 bases lay between the germline ends. CDR3 in DNA: TGTGCCAGTTCGCCGGGTCGATTTCTTTACACCTTC. Translated, it gives CASSPGRFLYTF.

The gene calls are TRBV10-3 and TRBJ1-4; TRBD1 agrees at 10 bases. V was clipped by 6 bases and J by 7 bases; unmatched bases: 5. The CDR3 extends over 14 amino acids. Germline assignment: CDR1 ENHRY and CDR2 SYGVKD. The CDR3 DNA reads TGTGCCATCAGCGGACAGGGGGGAGGTGAAAAACTGTTTTTT. It yields the protein CAISGQGGGEKLFF.

The sample holds one count of this clone. The rearrangement links TRBV7-2 to TRBJ2-1; a possible D gene is TRBD2 (6 bases). Germline lookup yields CDR1 SGHTA and CDR2 FQGNSA. CDR3 length equals 15 residues. Trimming removed 2 bases from V and 7 bases from J, with 15 bases in between. CDR3 coding DNA: TGTGCCAGCAGCTTAACTACGGGAGCCAGGAATGAGCAGTTCTTC. It specifies CASSLTTGARNEQFF.

The rearrangement uses TRBV5-1 and TRBJ1-2; D is possibly TRBD1 (5 bases). Germline V gene lookup returns CDR1 SGHRS and CDR2 YFSETQ. Between the trimmed V and J ends, which lost 4 bases and 8 bases, there was a span of 21 bases. This CDR3 comprises 15 residues. The CDR3 DNA reads as TGCGCCAGCAGCGTGGGAACCCGGGGGAGCGGAGGCTACACCTTC. The encoded protein is CASSVGTRGSGGYTF. Combining the CDR3 with reference TRBV5-1 and TRBJ1-2 gives the whole variable domain KAGVTQTPRYLIKTRGQQVTLSCSPISGHRSVSWYQQTPGQGLQFLFEYFSETQRNKGNFPGRFSGRQFSNSRSEMNVSTLELGDSALYLCASSVGTRGSGGYTFGSGTRLTVV.